Following are 22 T cell receptor beta chains from one sample sequenced in a study of tumor T cells in aggressive B-cell lymphoma. Only in-frame clones appear in the TCRdb table, and some are missing; sequencing was by immunoSEQ multiplex PCR. The sample includes roughly 3,800 clones, 94% of them seen just once. Sequences were obtained from tumor tissue. These receptors were obtained from an adult with diffuse large B cell lymphoma.

The chain links TRBV11-2 to TRBJ2-1; 11 bases are shared with TRBD2. Unmatched junction bases numbered 11, after V lost 4 bases and J lost 6 bases. CDR1 is SGHAT, CDR2 FQNNGV, per germline. CDR3 length: 17 residues. CDR3: CASSSTLLAGALNEQFF. For the CDR3, the DNA is TGTGCCAGCAGCTCAACTCTACTAGCGGGGGCCCTCAATGAGCAGTTCTTC.

V is TRBV18 and J is TRBJ2-7, with 8 nucleotides matching TRBD2. This CDR3 has 15 residues. Germline V CDR1 and CDR2: KGHSH, LQKENI. Losses at the gene ends were 2 bases for V and 6 bases for J; bases not matched to a gene: 9. The CDR3 bases are TGTGCCAGCTCACCAAGGGCGGGAGGCCCAGGCGAGCAGTACTTC. This translates into CASSPRAGGPGEQYF. The entire variable domain, with the rest obtained from reference TRBV18 and TRBJ2-7, is as follows: NAGVMQNPRHLVRRRGQEARLRCSPMKGHSHVYWYRQLPEEGLKFMVYLQKENIIDESGMPKERFSAEFPKEGPSILRIQQVVRGDSAAYFCASSPRAGGPGEQYFGPGTRLTVT.

The chain couples TRBV27 to TRBJ2-1; D is possibly TRBD2 (6 bases). The CDR3 has 16 residues. V was shortened by 3 bases and J by 8 bases, with 20 bases between the two germline ends. Germline CDR1 and CDR2: MNHEY and SMNVEV (reference sequence). This CDR3 is CASSFYARGGRDEQFF. As DNA, the CDR3 is TGTGCCAGCAGTTTCTACGCGCGGGGCGGGCGGGATGAGCAGTTCTTC.

The chain recombines TRBV9 with TRBJ2-7; 8 positions agree with TRBD1. J was trimmed by 3 bases and V by 0 bases; bases with no gene match: 8. This CDR3 is 16 amino acids long. Germline loops: CDR1 SGDLS, CDR2 YYNGEE. CDR3: CASSVGGQGAIYEQYF. CDR3 bases: TGTGCCAGCAGCGTAGGGGGGCAGGGGGCAATCTACGAGCAGTACTTC.

The rearrangement joins TRBV28 to TRBJ1-3; D gene uncertain. The CDR3 contains 12 residues. The germline CDR1 and CDR2 sequences are MDHEN and SYDVKM. With 6 bases removed from V and 0 bases from J, the gap between germline ends came to 3 bases. CDR3 sequence: CASRSSGNTIYF. Here the CDR3 DNA reads TGTGCCAGCAGGAGCTCTGGAAACACCATATATTTT.

This sequence joins TRBV15 and TRBJ1-4; maybe TRBD1 (5 bases). V was cut by 3 bases and J by 8 bases, with 10 bases left in between. The germline gives CDR1 LNHNV, CDR2 YYDKDF (reference sequence). CDR3 length equals 13 residues. CDR3 DNA sequence: TGTGCCACCAGCAGCAGGGTGGGAGAAAAACTGTTTTTT. Protein: CATSSRVGEKLFF.

This clone was seen more than once but under ten times. This chain joins TRBV21-1 and TRBJ2-1; TRBD2, as called in the table, went unchecked against the DNA. TRBV21-1 is designated a pseudogene. There are 16 residues in the CDR3. In DNA, the CDR3 is TGTGCCAGCAGCCCGAGGACTAGAACTATAGGCAATGAGCAGTTCTTC. This encodes CASSPRTRTIGNEQFF.

In this sample, this clone turned up once. Relative to the germline gene, one junction end is altered; a read error may explain this. This sequence joins TRBV28 and TRBJ2-6; weak D call: TRBD1 (5 bases). Germline V CDR1 and CDR2: MDHEN, SYDVKM. The CDR3 runs to 18 residues. The CDR3 DNA reads TGTGCCAGCAGTTGGGCCAGTGACAGTAACTCTGGGACCAACGTCCTGACTTTC. Translation: CASSWASDSNSGTNVLTF.

CDR3 protein: CSVEGGLGDTQYF. The CDR3 DNA reads TGCAGCGTTGAAGGAGGACTCGGGGATACGCAGTATTTT. The V gene is TRBV29-1, the J gene TRBJ2-3; tentative D call: TRBD2 (5 bases). This CDR3 spans 13 amino acids. Trimming shortened V by 1 base and J by 6 bases, and 11 bases separated the two germline ends. CDR1 is SQVTM and CDR2 is ANQGSEA in the germline V gene.

The chain couples TRBV5-1 to TRBJ1-2; D unresolved. There are 13 residues in the CDR3. Germline V CDR1 and CDR2: SGHRS, YFSETQ. Trimming pared 0 bases from V and 6 bases from J, leaving 9 bases between. Here the CDR3 reads CASSLARQDGYTF. As DNA, the CDR3 is TGCGCCAGCAGCTTGGCCAGGCAGGATGGCTACACCTTC. Full variable domain (missing parts from reference TRBV5-1 and TRBJ1-2): KAGVTQTPRYLIKTRGQQVTLSCSPISGHRSVSWYQQTPGQGLQFLFEYFSETQRNKGNFPGRFSGRQFSNSRSEMNVSTLELGDSALYLCASSLARQDGYTFGSGTRLTVV.

The rearrangement links TRBV6-5 to TRBJ1-6, with 9 nucleotides matching TRBD1. The CDR3 has 14 residues. The junction had 2 bases not matched to a gene; V was cut back by 2 bases and J by 9 bases. CDR1 and CDR2 from the germline V gene are MNHEY and SVGAGI. CDR3: CASSYRDRASPLHF. The CDR3, as DNA: TGTGCCAGCAGTTACCGGGACAGGGCTTCACCCCTCCACTTT.

The table lists this clone with a count of one. The chain combines TRBV5-1 with TRBJ2-5; perhaps TRBD2 as D (7 bases). The end of the DNA fits TRBJ2-7 better, so the J call may be wrong. Germline V gene data show CDR1 as SGHRS and CDR2 as YFSETQ. The CDR3 consists of 15 residues. The CDR3 DNA follows: TGCGCCAGCAGCTTAGGGGGGGCAGGGGTCTACGAGCAGTACTTC. Translating gives CASSLGGAGVYEQYF.

This clone appeared a single time. The chain has TRBV15 and TRBJ1-5; D is ambiguous. The V end lost 0 bases, the J end lost 0 bases, and 12 bases lay between the germline ends. Per the germline V gene, CDR1 is LNHNV and CDR2 is YYDKDF (reference sequence). CDR3 size: 17 residues. The CDR3 coding sequence is TGTGCCACCAGCAGAGATTTCGCGGCGTATAGCAATCAGCCCCAGCATTTT. Translating gives CATSRDFAAYSNQPQHF.

The chain couples TRBV27 to TRBJ1-5; D perhaps matches TRBD1 (5 bases). The length of the CDR3 is 16 residues. V was clipped by 6 bases and J by 1 base, with 16 bases between them. CDR1 MNHEY and CDR2 SMNVEV come from the germline V gene (reference sequence). The CDR3 is CASSSYGHTSNQPQHF. CDR3 nucleotides: TGTGCCAGCAGCTCCTATGGACATACGAGCAATCAGCCCCAGCATTTT.

The rearrangement links TRBV30 to TRBJ1-4; 7 bases line up with TRBD1. V was pared by 5 bases and J by 6 bases, with 9 bases of the junction left unmatched. CDR1 and CDR2 (germline): GTSNPN, SVGIG (reference sequence). The CDR3 runs to 14 residues. In nucleotides, the CDR3 is TGTGCCTGGGCGCCGGGACAGCGTTATGAAAAACTGTTTTTT. Its protein product is CAWAPGQRYEKLFF.

As to this clone: At one boundary the junction diverges from the germline segment, which might be a read error. J is TRBJ1-5 and V is TRBV19, with unresolved D. The CDR3 has 15 amino acids. Germline CDR1 is LNHDA and CDR2 is SQIVND (reference sequence). The CDR3 DNA follows: TGTGCCAGTAGTATTAACCTAGGGAGCATTCAGCCCCAGCATTTT. Translation: CASSINLGSIQPQHF. Full variable domain (missing parts from reference TRBV19 and TRBJ1-5): DGGITQSPKYLFRKEGQNVTLSCEQNLNHDAMYWYRQDPGQGLRLIYYSQIVNDFQKGDIAEGYSVSREKKESFPLTVTSAQKNPTAFYLCASSINLGSIQPQHFGDGTRLSIL.

This chain joins TRBV11-1 and TRBJ2-5; a possible D gene is TRBD2 (5 bases). The CDR3 extends over 15 amino acids. Trimming removed 0 bases from V and 5 bases from J, with 13 bases in between. Germline V gives CDR1 SGHAT, CDR2 FQDESV (reference sequence). DNA of the CDR3: TGTGCCAGCAGCTTAGCGGGAGTAGGTAGTGAGACCCAGTACTTC. This translates into CASSLAGVGSETQYF. The variable domain in full, completed from reference TRBV11-1 and TRBJ2-5, reads EAEVAQSPRYKITEKSQAVAFWCDPISGHATLYWYRQILGQGPELLVQFQDESVVDDSQLPKDRFSAERLKGVDSTLKIQPAELGDSAMYLCASSLAGVGSETQYFGPGTRLLVL.

J is TRBJ1-1 and V is TRBV20-1; unclear D gene. The CDR3 consists of 11 residues. The V end was cut by 3 bases, the J end by 4 bases, with 6 bases between. Germline CDR1 reads DFQATT; CDR2 reads SNEGSKA (reference sequence). This CDR3 reads CSARKSTEAFF. The DNA for the CDR3 is TGCAGTGCTAGGAAGAGCACTGAAGCTTTCTTT.

The chain recombines TRBV28 with TRBJ2-7; 7 bases map to TRBD2. The J segment lost 3 bases and the V segment lost 9 bases, leaving 8 bases of the junction unmatched. Germline V gene sequence: CDR1 MDHEN, CDR2 SYDVKM. The CDR3 is 13 amino acids. The CDR3 DNA follows: TGTGCCAGTCGTCCGCGCGGGAGCTACGAGCAGTACTTC. Translated: CASRPRGSYEQYF.

The CDR3 reads CASSAFSSGVRYNEQFF. DNA of the CDR3: TGTGCCAGCAGCGCTTTCTCATCGGGGGTTCGCTACAATGAGCAGTTCTTC. V is TRBV9 and J is TRBJ2-1; the D gene is possibly TRBD2 (6 bases). Looked up from germline, CDR1 is SGDLS and CDR2 is YYNGEE. V was shortened by 3 bases and J by 3 bases, with 19 bases between the two germline ends. This CDR3 comprises 17 residues.

The chain employs TRBV9 and TRBJ2-3; 13 bases are shared with TRBD2. The V gene end was trimmed by 1 base and the J gene end by 5 bases; junction bases not matched to a gene: 4. The CDR3 has 16 amino acids. CDR1 is SGDLS and CDR2 is YYNGEE in the germline V gene. The CDR3 nucleotides read TGTGCCAGCAGCGTAAGGGGGACTAGCGGGAAAGATACGCAGTATTTT. This sequence encodes CASSVRGTSGKDTQYF.

This clone appeared a single time. The J gene is TRBJ2-7, the V gene TRBV28; maybe TRBD1 (6 bases). The ends were cut back, 5 bases at V and 0 bases at J, with 17 bases in the middle. The CDR3 length is 16 residues. Germline V gene data show CDR1 as MDHEN and CDR2 as SYDVKM. CDR3 sequence (DNA): TGTGCCAGCAGTGGCGGACAGTCCTTCGCCTCCTACGAGCAGTACTTC. Its translation is CASSGGQSFASYEQYF.